These 17 T cell receptor beta chains share one sample of origin, sequenced in a study of blood T cell repertoires in COVID-19. TCRdb keeps only in-frame clones here, not all; method: immunoSEQ multiplex PCR. The table shows under 25,000 clones, with around 67% occurring only once. The sequenced sample consisted of peripheral blood. The receptors originated from a human donor in a cohort sampled during active or convalescent COVID-19.

V usage is TRBV7-6 and J usage is TRBJ1-4, with D possibly TRBD1 on 6 matching bases. Trimming stripped 3 bases from V and 5 bases from J, with 16 bases between. The CDR3 contains 16 residues. CDR1 is SGHVS, CDR2 FNYEAQ, per germline. In DNA, the CDR3 is TGTGCCAGCAGCTTCGGGGTCCGGCAGGGGAATGAAAAACTGTTTTTT. It encodes CASSFGVRQGNEKLFF.

The chain is built from TRBV19 and TRBJ1-6; perhaps TRBD1 as D (6 bases). Germline loops: CDR1 LNHDA, CDR2 SQIVND (reference sequence). The CDR3 is 15 amino acids. Trimming took off 0 bases at V and 8 bases at J, with 11 bases between the two ends. DNA of the CDR3: TGTGCCAGTAGTATAGATCGTGACAGGTATTCACCCCTCCACTTT. Amino acids: CASSIDRDRYSPLHF.

A few counts support this clone. The chain couples TRBV6-6 to TRBJ1-3; D remains unclear. Germline V lookup: CDR1 MNHNY, CDR2 SVGAGI (reference sequence). The ends were cut back, 2 bases at V and 4 bases at J, with 15 bases in the middle. The CDR3 has 16 amino acids. The CDR3 region has the DNA TGTGCCAGCAGTTACATGACTTCTTCTAGGGGAAACACCATATATTTT. Its protein product is CASSYMTSSRGNTIYF.

This sequence joins TRBV9 and TRBJ2-1; TRBD2 matches at 12 bases. Trimming cost V 1 base and J 6 bases; bases outside gene matches: 8. This CDR3 is 17 amino acids long. Germline-derived CDR1 and CDR2 are SGDLS and YYNGEE. The DNA for the CDR3 is TGTGCCAGCAGCGTACATAAAGGACTAGCGGGGTCCAATGAGCAGTTCTTC. The encoded protein is CASSVHKGLAGSNEQFF. The entire variable domain, with the rest obtained from reference TRBV9 and TRBJ2-1, is as follows: DSGVTQTPKHLITATGQRVTLRCSPRSGDLSVYWYQQSLDQGLQFLIQYYNGEERAKGNILERFSAQQFPDLHSELNLSSLELGDSALYFCASSVHKGLAGSNEQFFGPGTRLTVL.

The J gene is TRBJ2-1, the V gene TRBV11-2; D is possibly TRBD2 (6 bases). V was trimmed by 7 bases and J by 13 bases, leaving 17 bases between them. Germline V gene data show CDR1 as SGHAT and CDR2 as FQNNGV. The CDR3 sequence is 12 residues long. The CDR3 spells CASNFFRDFQFF. In nucleotides, the CDR3 is TGTGCCAGCAACTTCTTCCGGGACTTTCAGTTCTTC.

The rearrangement uses TRBV4-1 and TRBJ1-1; no clear D gene. The ends were cut back, 2 bases at V and 4 bases at J, with 11 bases in the middle. CDR3 size: 14 residues. CDR1 and CDR2 from the germline V gene are MGHRA and YSYEKL. The CDR3 DNA reads TGCGCCAGCAGCCAAACACTCTGGAGCACTGAAGCTTTCTTT. The encoded protein is CASSQTLWSTEAFF.

The chain links TRBV11-2 to TRBJ2-7; D remains unclear. V shed 2 bases and J shed 0 bases, with 8 bases lying between them. The CDR3 contains 14 residues. Looked up from germline, CDR1 is SGHAT and CDR2 is FQNNGV. The CDR3 loop reads CASSLSVNSYEQYF. The CDR3 DNA reads TGTGCCAGCAGCTTAAGCGTTAACTCCTACGAGCAGTACTTC.

This clone has a single count. DNA of the CDR3: TGCGCCAGCAGCTTGGATCCAGCTAACTATGGCTACACCTTC. It specifies CASSLDPANYGYTF. This chain uses TRBV5-1 with TRBJ1-2; D gene ambiguous. With 0 bases removed from V and 0 bases from J, the gap between germline ends came to 6 bases. The germline V gene encodes CDR1 SGHRS and CDR2 YFSETQ. This CDR3 has 14 residues.

J is TRBJ2-7 and V is TRBV27; 7 bases are shared with TRBD1. Germline CDR1 is MNHEY and CDR2 is SMNVEV (reference sequence). After removal of 7 bases from V and 7 bases from J, the junction contained 10 bases not matched to a gene. The CDR3 is 13 amino acids. CDR3 in amino acids: CASTLNRGGEQYF. In DNA, the CDR3 is TGTGCCAGCACCCTCAACAGGGGCGGGGAGCAGTACTTC.

This chain links TRBV28 with TRBJ2-2; 9 nucleotides align to TRBD1. Germline trimming cut 10 bases from V and 4 bases from J; bases unmatched to any gene: 10. This CDR3 has 15 residues. Germline-derived CDR1 and CDR2 are MDHEN and SYDVKM. The CDR3 nucleotides read TGTGCCATCGCTACAGGGGGCACCCTCACCGGGGAGCTGTTTTTT. Translating it yields CAIATGGTLTGELFF.

This clone was observed once. The V call is TRBV27, the J call TRBJ2-2; 7 bases agree with TRBD1. V lost 3 bases to trimming and J lost 5 bases; unmatched junction nucleotides: 3. This CDR3 has 14 amino acids. The germline gives CDR1 MNHEY, CDR2 SMNVEV (reference sequence). The CDR3 DNA reads TGTGCCAGCAGTTTGACAGGGTATACCGGGGAGCTGTTTTTT. This translates into CASSLTGYTGELFF.

The chain joins TRBV6-5 to TRBJ1-6; TRBD1 matches at 8 bases. The CDR3 runs to 14 residues. The germline gives CDR1 MNHEY, CDR2 SVGAGI. With 11 bases clipped from V and 11 bases from J, the junction kept 14 bases outside the gene matches. In DNA form, the CDR3 reads TGTGCCGCAGACGGTGGACAGGGCTTTGCACCCCTCCACTTT. It specifies CAADGGQGFAPLHF.

Concerning this clone itself: The junction shows a germline mismatch at one end, possibly a read error. The chain links TRBV7-9 to TRBJ2-6; no reliable D call. The germline V gene has CDR1 SEHNR and CDR2 FQNEAQ (reference sequence). The CDR3 covers 12 residues. This CDR3 reads CASSLANQPPGF. DNA for the CDR3: TGTGCCAGCAGCTTAGCGAATCAACCGCCGGGTTTC. Full variable domain (missing parts from reference TRBV7-9 and TRBJ2-6): DTGVSQNPRHKITKRGQNVTFRCDPISEHNRLYWYRQTLGQGPEFLTYFQNEAQLEKSRLLSDRFSAERPKGSFSTLEIQRTEQGDSAMYLCASSLANQPPGFGAGSRLTVL.

V is TRBV7-9 and J is TRBJ1-1, with 8 bases identical to TRBD1. The germline gives CDR1 SEHNR, CDR2 FQNEAQ (reference sequence). The CDR3 has 15 residues. With 3 bases clipped from V and 6 bases from J, the junction kept 9 bases outside the gene matches. The CDR3, as DNA: TGTGCCAGCAGCTTCCTCGGACAGGGAATCGCTGAAGCTTTCTTT. It codes for CASSFLGQGIAEAFF.

The V call is TRBV10-1, the J call TRBJ2-1, with 11 bases fitting TRBD2. Germline loops: CDR1 WNHNN, CDR2 SYGVQD (reference sequence). The CDR3 covers 15 residues. The J segment lost 6 bases and the V segment lost 2 bases, leaving 3 bases of the junction unmatched. CDR3 coding DNA: TGCGCCAGCAGTGAGCATAGCGGGAGGGCCAATGAGCAGTTCTTC. The encoded protein is CASSEHSGRANEQFF.

The V call is TRBV27, the J call TRBJ1-6; 7 bases are a match to TRBD1. V lost 6 bases, J lost 9 bases, and 8 bases stayed unmatched. The CDR3 covers 14 residues. CDR1 and CDR2 (germline): MNHEY, SMNVEV (reference sequence). The CDR3 sequence is CASSITGASSPLHF. The CDR3 nucleotides are TGTGCCAGCAGCATAACAGGGGCAAGTTCACCCCTCCACTTT.

This sequence joins TRBV28 and TRBJ2-7; tentatively, D is TRBD1 (6 bases). CDR1 is MDHEN, CDR2 SYDVKM, per germline. CDR3 size: 13 residues. V was cut by 5 bases and J by 2 bases, with 10 bases left in between. As DNA, the CDR3 is TGTGCCAGCAGTGGGGGCCCCCCCTACGAGCAGTACTTC. This codes for CASSGGPPYEQYF. Together with reference TRBV28 and TRBJ2-7, the CDR3 gives the full variable domain: DVKVTQSSRYLVKRTGEKVFLECVQDMDHENMFWYRQDPGLGLRLIYFSYDVKMKEKGDIPEGYSVSREKKERFSLILESASTNQTSMYLCASSGGPPYEQYFGPGTRLTVT.